A selection of T cell receptor beta chains follows, all from one sample in a study of T cells in localized non-small cell lung cancer. Generated by immunoSEQ multiplex PCR, the TCRdb table keeps only in-frame clones and is missing some. Of approximately 9,000 clones listed, under 95% are singletons. Here the sequenced sample was peripheral blood, taken before any cancer treatment. The source of these receptors is a woman aged 35-75 years with stage I squamous cell lung carcinoma. Each CDR3 is given with its conserved first and last residue. Each record gives: V gene, clone size, J gene, D gene, CDR3 protein, CDR3 DNA. D genes are given only for firm matches. The size entry is marked missing in some rows and otherwise reads once, few, many or a size class.

v_call: TRBV6-5; clone_size: .; j_call: TRBJ2-3; d_call: TRBD2; cdr3_aa: CASTQRGGTDTQYF; cdr3_nt: TGTGCCAGTACGCAGCGGGGGGGCACAGATACGCAGTATTTT
v_call: TRBV5-5; clone_size: .; j_call: TRBJ2-2; d_call: .; cdr3_aa: CASSFGTPNTGELFF; cdr3_nt: TGTGCCAGCAGCTTCGGGACGCCGAACACCGGGGAGCTGTTTTTT
v_call: TRBV15; clone_size: .; j_call: TRBJ1-2; d_call: TRBD1; cdr3_aa: CATSVRQGTYGYTF; cdr3_nt: TGTGCCACCAGCGTTAGACAGGGGACCTATGGCTACACCTTC
v_call: TRBV19; clone_size: .; j_call: TRBJ1-2; d_call: TRBD1; cdr3_aa: CASSRTGDVNYGYTF; cdr3_nt: TGTGCCAGTAGTAGGACAGGGGATGTAAACTATGGCTACACCTTC
v_call: TRBV6-6; clone_size: once; j_call: TRBJ1-5; d_call: .; cdr3_aa: CASSYPPGYNQPQHF; cdr3_nt: TGTGCCAGCAGTTACCCCCCAGGCTACAATCAGCCCCAGCATTTT
v_call: TRBV29-1; clone_size: .; j_call: TRBJ2-7; d_call: TRBD1; cdr3_aa: CSVELTGGTYEQYF; cdr3_nt: TGCAGCGTTGAGCTGACAGGGGGGACCTACGAGCAGTACTTC
v_call: TRBV19; clone_size: .; j_call: TRBJ1-6; d_call: .; cdr3_aa: CASRQVRSPLHF; cdr3_nt: TGTGCCAGCCGACAGGTTCGGTCTCCCCTCCACTTT
v_call: TRBV9; clone_size: .; j_call: TRBJ1-1; d_call: .; cdr3_aa: CASSVWAGSYNTEAFF; cdr3_nt: TGTGCCAGCAGCGTGTGGGCGGGCAGCTATAACACTGAAGCTTTCTTT
v_call: TRBV7-2; clone_size: .; j_call: TRBJ2-1; d_call: TRBD2; cdr3_aa: CASSPSGLAGGYNEQFF; cdr3_nt: TGTGCCAGCAGCCCGAGTGGACTAGCGGGGGGTTACAATGAGCAGTTCTTC
v_call: TRBV19; clone_size: .; j_call: TRBJ1-4; d_call: .; cdr3_aa: CASSIGGKGKLFF; cdr3_nt: TGTGCCAGTAGTATAGGAGGGAAGGGAAAACTGTTTTTT
v_call: TRBV7-9; clone_size: once; j_call: TRBJ1-1; d_call: .; cdr3_aa: CASSLGAGVLTEAFF; cdr3_nt: TGTGCCAGCAGCTTAGGGGCAGGGGTCCTCACTGAAGCTTTCTTT
v_call: TRBV19; clone_size: .; j_call: TRBJ2-2; d_call: .; cdr3_aa: CASSIGEKVSTGELFF; cdr3_nt: TGTGCCAGTAGTATAGGGGAGAAAGTGAGCACCGGGGAGCTGTTTTTT
v_call: TRBV7-2; clone_size: .; j_call: TRBJ2-5; d_call: TRBD2; cdr3_aa: CASSLGWASGQETQYF; cdr3_nt: TGTGCCAGCAGCTTAGGTTGGGCTAGCGGACAAGAGACCCAGTACTTC
v_call: TRBV30; clone_size: .; j_call: TRBJ2-5; d_call: .; cdr3_aa: CAWSVLSGPGETQYF; cdr3_nt: TGTGCCTGGAGTGTACTATCAGGCCCAGGGGAGACCCAGTACTTC
v_call: TRBV7-5; clone_size: .; j_call: TRBJ1-1; d_call: .; cdr3_aa: CVRSLGGSEAFF; cdr3_nt: TGTGTCAGAAGCTTAGGGGGTTCTGAAGCTTTCTTT
v_call: TRBV2; clone_size: .; j_call: TRBJ1-1; d_call: .; cdr3_aa: CANLGGVMNTEAFF; cdr3_nt: TGTGCCAACCTAGGGGGGGTCATGAACACTGAAGCTTTCTTT
v_call: TRBV9; clone_size: .; j_call: TRBJ2-3; d_call: TRBD2; cdr3_aa: CASSVNPLAGGSDTQYF; cdr3_nt: TGTGCCAGCAGCGTCAATCCGCTAGCGGGGGGCTCCGATACGCAGTATTTT
v_call: TRBV2; clone_size: once; j_call: TRBJ1-5; d_call: .; cdr3_aa: CASSAEQAYQPQHF; cdr3_nt: TGTGCCAGCAGTGCAGAACAGGCTTATCAGCCCCAGCATTTT
v_call: TRBV19; clone_size: .; j_call: TRBJ2-3; d_call: .; cdr3_aa: CASSTRRLQTFPSTDTQYF; cdr3_nt: TGTGCCAGTAGTACCCGACGTTTACAGACCTTCCCGAGCACAGATACGCAGTATTTT
v_call: TRBV6-1; clone_size: .; j_call: TRBJ1-1; d_call: TRBD1; cdr3_aa: CASSWDRANTEAFF; cdr3_nt: TGTGCCAGCAGTTGGGACAGGGCGAACACTGAAGCTTTCTTT
v_call: TRBV5-1; clone_size: .; j_call: TRBJ2-4; d_call: TRBD2; cdr3_aa: CASSFDPLLAGGRGPKNIQYF; cdr3_nt: TGCGCCAGCAGCTTTGACCCCCTACTAGCGGGGGGGCGGGGGCCCAAAAACATTCAGTACTTC
v_call: TRBV5-6; clone_size: .; j_call: TRBJ1-1; d_call: .; cdr3_aa: CASSTLTTGRAEAFF; cdr3_nt: TGTGCCAGCAGCACCCTGACAACAGGGAGGGCTGAAGCTTTCTTT
v_call: TRBV6-6; clone_size: .; j_call: TRBJ2-5; d_call: .; cdr3_aa: CASRVQVQETQYF; cdr3_nt: TGTGCCAGCAGAGTCCAGGTCCAAGAGACCCAGTACTTC
v_call: TRBV18; clone_size: once; j_call: TRBJ1-1; d_call: .; cdr3_aa: CASSPYDRGSNTEAFF; cdr3_nt: TGTGCCAGCTCACCCTACGACCGGGGGTCGAACACTGAAGCTTTCTTT
v_call: TRBV7-9; clone_size: once; j_call: TRBJ1-2; d_call: .; cdr3_aa: CASSSRSVGHTYGYTF; cdr3_nt: TGTGCCAGCAGCTCCCGATCGGTGGGGCATACCTATGGCTACACCTTC
v_call: TRBV6-6; clone_size: .; j_call: TRBJ1-2; d_call: .; cdr3_aa: CASRETITVGGYTF; cdr3_nt: TGTGCCAGCAGAGAGACAATTACTGTTGGTGGCTACACCTTC
v_call: TRBV6-6; clone_size: .; j_call: TRBJ2-3; d_call: .; cdr3_aa: CASSYSQLSTDTQYF; cdr3_nt: TGTGCCAGCAGTTACTCGCAGTTAAGCACAGATACGCAGTATTTT
v_call: TRBV7-2; clone_size: .; j_call: TRBJ2-3; d_call: .; cdr3_aa: CASSLEEGVGDTQYF; cdr3_nt: TGTGCCAGCAGCTTAGAGGAGGGCGTAGGAGATACGCAGTATTTT
v_call: TRBV30; clone_size: .; j_call: TRBJ1-2; d_call: .; cdr3_aa: CAWSVNAPDYTF; cdr3_nt: TGTGCCTGGAGTGTAAACGCTCCGGACTACACCTTC
v_call: TRBV2; clone_size: .; j_call: TRBJ1-5; d_call: .; cdr3_aa: CASRRFGNQPQHF; cdr3_nt: TGTGCCAGCAGGCGTTTTGGGAATCAGCCCCAGCATTTT
v_call: TRBV7-2; clone_size: .; j_call: TRBJ2-5; d_call: .; cdr3_aa: CASSLAREAQETQYF; cdr3_nt: TGTGCCAGCAGCTTAGCACGAGAGGCCCAAGAGACCCAGTACTTC
v_call: TRBV15; clone_size: .; j_call: TRBJ1-3; d_call: .; cdr3_aa: CATSKGRTASGNTIYF; cdr3_nt: TGTGCCACCAGCAAGGGGCGGACAGCCTCTGGAAACACCATATATTTT
v_call: TRBV4-2; clone_size: .; j_call: TRBJ2-3; d_call: TRBD2; cdr3_aa: CASSQAGGSTDTQYF; cdr3_nt: TGTGCCAGCAGCCAAGCCGGGGGGAGCACAGATACGCAGTATTTT
v_call: TRBV30; clone_size: .; j_call: TRBJ2-1; d_call: .; cdr3_aa: CAWRGGSGSSYNEQFF; cdr3_nt: TGTGCCTGGAGGGGGGGATCTGGGAGCTCCTACAATGAGCAGTTCTTC
v_call: TRBV30; clone_size: .; j_call: TRBJ1-5; d_call: .; cdr3_aa: CACQDGNQPQHF; cdr3_nt: TGTGCCTGCCAGGACGGGAATCAGCCCCAGCATTTT
v_call: TRBV30; clone_size: few; j_call: TRBJ1-2; d_call: .; cdr3_aa: CAWSVMGGTLYGYTF; cdr3_nt: TGTGCCTGGAGTGTAATGGGGGGAACCCTCTATGGCTACACCTTC
v_call: TRBV4-1; clone_size: .; j_call: TRBJ1-1; d_call: .; cdr3_aa: CASSQDYRNTEAFF; cdr3_nt: TGCGCCAGCAGCCAAGATTACCGGAACACTGAAGCTTTCTTT
v_call: TRBV6-1; clone_size: large; j_call: TRBJ2-3; d_call: TRBD2; cdr3_aa: CASSLAGGGGDTQYF; cdr3_nt: TGTGCCAGCAGTCTAGCGGGGGGCGGGGGAGATACGCAGTATTTT
v_call: TRBV11-1; clone_size: .; j_call: TRBJ2-3; d_call: TRBD2; cdr3_aa: CASSLASGVTDTQYF; cdr3_nt: TGTGCCAGCAGCTTAGCTAGCGGGGTCACAGATACGCAGTATTTT
v_call: TRBV5-1; clone_size: .; j_call: TRBJ2-2; d_call: .; cdr3_aa: CASSLAGRAWDHTGELFF; cdr3_nt: TGCGCCAGCAGCTTGGCCGGCAGGGCATGGGATCACACCGGGGAGCTGTTTTTT
v_call: TRBV15; clone_size: .; j_call: TRBJ1-5; d_call: .; cdr3_aa: CATSRGNQPQHF; cdr3_nt: TGTGCCACCAGTAGGGGCAATCAGCCCCAGCATTTT
v_call: TRBV5-1; clone_size: .; j_call: TRBJ2-1; d_call: .; cdr3_aa: CASSTGSWDEQFF; cdr3_nt: TGCGCCAGCAGCACAGGGTCATGGGATGAGCAGTTCTTC
v_call: TRBV15; clone_size: .; j_call: TRBJ1-5; d_call: .; cdr3_aa: CATSRVGGLAQPQHF; cdr3_nt: TGTGCCACCAGCAGAGTGGGGGGTTTAGCTCAGCCCCAGCATTTT
v_call: TRBV25-1; clone_size: .; j_call: TRBJ1-4; d_call: .; cdr3_aa: CASSPVVNEKLFF; cdr3_nt: TGTGCCAGCAGTCCCGTCGTAAACGAAAAACTGTTTTTT